These 10 T cell receptor beta chains were all obtained from the same sample, sequenced in a study of blood T cell repertoires in COVID-19. Some clones are missing from TCRdb's copy, which holds only in-frame ones; the method was immunoSEQ multiplex PCR. Among hundreds of thousands of clones listed, around 90% were seen once. The source material was peripheral blood. Receptor source: an older woman with COVID-19, enrolled during active disease.

This sequence joins TRBV15 and TRBJ1-1; TRBD1 aligns across 7 bases. V was pared by 1 base and J by 7 bases, with 9 bases of the junction left unmatched. Germline lookup yields CDR1 LNHNV and CDR2 YYDKDF (reference sequence). The CDR3 is made up of 15 amino acids. The CDR3, as DNA: TGTGCCACCAGCAGAGTATCACAGGGGTACGGTGAAGCTTTCTTT. Translated: CATSRVSQGYGEAFF.

The chain links TRBV6-2 or TRBV6-3 to TRBJ1-5; tentative D call: TRBD1 (6 bases). This CDR3 has 16 amino acids. The germline CDR1 and CDR2 sequences are MNHEY and SVGEGT. Trimming took off 0 bases at V and 6 bases at J, with 15 bases between the two ends. The CDR3 DNA is TGTGCCAGCAGTTACTCGATAGCAGCCAGGGGTCAGCCCCAGCATTTT. This codes for CASSYSIAARGQPQHF.

The V gene is TRBV28, the J gene TRBJ2-3; 9 nucleotides match TRBD1. The CDR3 runs to 18 residues. V trimming: 5 bases; J trimming: 0 bases; junction bases outside the gene matches: 12. Germline V gene lookup returns CDR1 MDHEN and CDR2 SYDVKM. The CDR3 region is CASSPPGQGRRSTDTQYF. As DNA, the CDR3 is TGTGCCAGCAGTCCCCCGGGACAGGGCCGACGAAGCACAGATACGCAGTATTTT.

The genes are TRBV19 and TRBJ1-5; 8 nucleotides align to TRBD1. Trimming removed 6 bases from V and 0 bases from J; junction bases left unmatched: 10. This CDR3 has 17 residues. Per germline, CDR1 LNHDA and CDR2 SQIVND (reference sequence). CDR3 residues: CASRGEGQVNSNQPQHF. CDR3 bases: TGTGCCAGTAGGGGGGAGGGACAGGTAAATAGCAATCAGCCCCAGCATTTT.

This sequence joins TRBV2 and TRBJ1-3; 8 bases line up with TRBD1. The CDR3 runs to 15 residues. The germline V gene has CDR1 SNHLY and CDR2 FYNNEI. V shed 5 bases and J 3 bases; nucleotides not matched to a gene: 6. Written as DNA, the CDR3 is TGTGCCAGCAGTAACCAGGGGGCGCGTGGAAACACCATATATTTT. It yields the protein CASSNQGARGNTIYF.

V is TRBV19 and J is TRBJ1-1; a possible D gene is TRBD1 (6 bases). Per germline, CDR1 LNHDA and CDR2 SQIVND (reference sequence). CDR3 length equals 12 residues. Trimming took 8 bases from V and 4 from J, leaving 11 bases between them. For the CDR3, the DNA is TGTGCCAGTGTAGGGGGAGTCACTGAAGCTTTCTTT. Translated: CASVGGVTEAFF.

The chain uses TRBV19 and TRBJ1-2; 9 bases align to TRBD1. This CDR3 has 14 residues. Germline V gene sequence: CDR1 LNHDA, CDR2 SQIVND (reference sequence). V was pared by 6 bases and J by 2 bases, with 4 bases of the junction left unmatched. The DNA for the CDR3 is TGTGCCAGTAGCCCGACAGGGGGAAACTATGGCTACACCTTC. Translated, it gives CASSPTGGNYGYTF.

The gene calls are TRBV5-1 and TRBJ2-2, with 7 bases identical to TRBD2. Germline V gene lookup returns CDR1 SGHRS and CDR2 YFSETQ. Unmatched junction bases numbered 5, after V lost 0 bases and J lost 0 bases. The CDR3 extends over 17 amino acids. CDR3 protein: CASSLDPAGANTGELFF. DNA of the CDR3: TGCGCCAGCAGCTTGGATCCCGCGGGGGCGAACACCGGGGAGCTGTTTTTT.

In DNA form, the CDR3 reads TGTGCCAGCAGTCCACCTAGACAGGGATTGAACACTGAAGCTTTCTTT. Protein sequence: CASSPPRQGLNTEAFF. The J gene is TRBJ1-1, the V gene TRBV6-2 or TRBV6-3, with 7 nucleotides matching TRBD1. Germline V lookup: CDR1 MNHEY, CDR2 SVGEGT. The CDR3 runs to 16 residues. V was pared by 5 bases and J by 0 bases, with 9 bases of the junction left unmatched.

This chain connects TRBV28 to TRBJ2-3, with 8 bases lining up with TRBD2. Germline CDR1 reads MDHEN; CDR2 reads SYDVKM. V lost 6 bases and J lost 4; bases outside the gene matches: 6. The CDR3 covers 14 residues. CDR3 nucleotide sequence: TGTGCCAGCAGCCCGGGGGGGGGATCAGATACGCAGTATTTT. Encoded protein: CASSPGGGSDTQYF.